This TCR beta chain derives from a study of neurological immune-mediated disorders. Broader study findings: Private repertoires in all groups were suggested by the finding that expanded clones across subjects shared no CDR3 amino acid sequences.

PBMCs stored at -80 C, 2 million in total, were the source of the unsorted libraries. This clonotype was picked up many times. Antigen unknown. Synthesis of cDNA used 5'RACE (with 10-nucleotide random UMIs). One entry per CDR3 protein results from TCRdb running MiXCR on the 5' RACE reads. Among tens of thousands of distinct CDR3 sequences, about a tenth were seen once, and the ten largest hold roughly 5.3%. This CDR3 region has 14 residues. Germline V lookup: CDR1 SGHVS, CDR2 FQNEAQ. V trimming: 4 bases; J trimming: 9 bases; junction bases outside the gene matches: 8. Sequencing was done on a sample of PBMCs. The chain carries TRBV7-8 and TRBJ2-7, with 11 bases that match TRBD1. The sequence derives from a man between 70 and 80 years old with HTLV-1-associated myelopathy (HAM/TSP). CDR3 in DNA: TGTGCCAGCAGCTCCCGGGACAGGGGGTCGGTGCAGTACTTC. Residues: CASSSRDRGSVQYF.